This note documents a single TCR beta chain sequence. These data originate in a study of shared T cell receptors in the human thymus. The repertoire was sequenced with immunoSEQ multiplex PCR; TCRdb's copy has only in-frame clones and lacks some. Among over 450,000 clones listed, around 78% were seen once. CDR3 length: 13 residues. The J segment lost 6 bases and the V segment lost 4 bases, leaving 4 bases of the junction unmatched. Germline lookup yields CDR1 LGHNA and CDR2 YSLEER. In addition, the sample was reused for a study of human thymus T cells. As that report states: Resections from corrective heart surgery provided thymus tissue. Biased V and J segment usage appeared in thymus and peripheral blood. A high degree of thymic repertoire overlap among unrelated individuals was reported in related research.

The sequenced sample consisted of thymocytes. The chain is built from TRBV4-3 and TRBJ2-3; 7 nucleotides agree with TRBD1. This TCR was sampled from a boy in the first two years of life with a congenital heart defect. The CDR3 nucleotides read TGCGCCAGCAGCCGCGAGGGGGCGGATACGCAGTATTTT. Translation gives CASSREGADTQYF.